This T cell receptor (beta chain) was retrieved from a study of T-cell memory formation after mild COVID-19. At the level of the study: The study found TCR clusters largely donor specific.

Regarding the study as a whole: Shrinking CD4+ clones were chiefly CM and EM; CD8+ ones were chiefly EMRA. Clones that contracted from day 15 to 85 had balanced CD4/CD8; later expanders were CD4+ biased. Still unconfirmed is whether the second-wave clones peaking on day 37 recognized SARS-CoV-2.

For this clonotype: The antigen is undetermined.

TCRdb passed the 5' RACE reads through MiXCR, listing each CDR3 protein once. The table lists under 300,000 distinct CDR3 sequences, less than 20% of them singletons. This CDR3 region has 18 residues. V lost 5 bases and J 2 bases, leaving 22 bases between the germline ends. Germline V gene data show CDR1 as SGHAT and CDR2 as FQNNGV. The chain employs TRBV11-2 and TRBJ2-1; unclear D gene. The TCR comes from a man between 18 and 35 years old who had mild COVID-19 (a few samples of this study predate the infection). Cell type and time point are not known. The specimen sequenced was PBMCs or a T cell subset sorted from them (not recorded which). The CDR3 sequence is CASSRVPNWGLTYNEQFF. CDR3 nucleotide sequence: TGTGCCAGCAGCAGAGTACCGAACTGGGGTCTTACCTACAATGAGCAGTTCTTC.